There are a few counts of the clone carrying this T cell receptor (beta chain). TCRdb re-derived calls from the 5' RACE reads in MiXCR, one entry per CDR3 protein. The table has 98,000 or so distinct CDR3 sequences, 9.5% to 15% seen once. V was shortened by 2 bases and J by 3 bases, with 20 bases between the two germline ends. Per germline, CDR1 KGHSH and CDR2 LQKENI. The CDR3 consists of 18 residues. These data belong to a study of early T cells in non-severe SARS-CoV-2 infection. The source was whole blood, collected at baseline. This sequence originates from an adult who was a healthcare worker with PCR-confirmed SARS-CoV-2 infection or an uninfected control (not recorded which). The rearrangement joins TRBV18 to TRBJ2-4, with unresolved D. DNA of the CDR3: TGTGCCAGCTCACCAGGCCAATATCGGCTCGGAGACAAAAACATTCAGTACTTC. Protein sequence: CASSPGQYRLGDKNIQYF. The whole variable domain, remainder taken from reference TRBV18 and TRBJ2-4, is NAGVMQNPRHLVRRRGQEARLRCSPMKGHSHVYWYRQLPEEGLKFMVYLQKENIIDESGMPKERFSAEFPKEGPSILRIQQVVRGDSAAYFCASSPGQYRLGDKNIQYFGAGTRLSVL.